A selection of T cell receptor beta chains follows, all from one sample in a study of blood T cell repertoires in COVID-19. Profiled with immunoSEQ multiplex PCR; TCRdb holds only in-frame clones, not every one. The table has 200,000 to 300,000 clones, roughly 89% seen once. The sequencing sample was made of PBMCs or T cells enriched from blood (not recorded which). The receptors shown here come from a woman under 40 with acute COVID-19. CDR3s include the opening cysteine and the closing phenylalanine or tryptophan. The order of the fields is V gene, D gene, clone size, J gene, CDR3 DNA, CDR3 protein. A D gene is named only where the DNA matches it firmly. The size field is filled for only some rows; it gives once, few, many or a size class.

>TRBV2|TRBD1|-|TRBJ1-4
TGTGCCAGCAGTGAAGAAGGCTCTCGGACGACAGGGGAACTGTTTTTT
CASSEEGSRTTGELFF
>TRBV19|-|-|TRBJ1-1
TGTGCCAGTAGTATTTCAGTGAACACTGAAGCTTTCTTT
CASSISVNTEAFF
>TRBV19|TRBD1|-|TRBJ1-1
TGTGCCAGCCTGGGACAGGTGAACACTGAAGCTTTCTTT
CASLGQVNTEAFF
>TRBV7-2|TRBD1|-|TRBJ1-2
TGTGCCAGCAGCTATAGGCAGGGGGCTTACTATGGCTACACCTTC
CASSYRQGAYYGYTF
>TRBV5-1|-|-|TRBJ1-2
TGCGCCAGTCGGCCAACCGGACAGTTTAACTATGGCTACACCTTC
CASRPTGQFNYGYTF
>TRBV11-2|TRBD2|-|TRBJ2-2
TGTGCCAGCAGCTTAGGGCGGGGGGGTCGGAATCGGGAGCTGTTTTTT
CASSLGRGGRNRELFF
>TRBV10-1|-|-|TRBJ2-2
TGCGCCAGCAGTAAAGGAGGGCTCGTCACCGGGGAGCTGTTTTTT
CASSKGGLVTGELFF
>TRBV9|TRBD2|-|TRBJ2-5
TGTGCCAGCAGCGTAGCCGGGGGGGCGGAGACCCAGTACTTC
CASSVAGGAETQYF
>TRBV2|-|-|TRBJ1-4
TGTGCCAGCAAGACTAGGAGGGTTGATGAAAAACTGTTTTTT
CASKTRRVDEKLFF
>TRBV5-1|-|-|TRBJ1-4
TGCGCCAGCAGCCTTCGACAGAGGGGGTTAGGGAAACTGTTTTTT
CASSLRQRGLGKLFF
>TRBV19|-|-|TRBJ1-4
TGTGCCAGTAATCCACAGGGCCTTCGTGAAAAACTGTTTTTT
CASNPQGLREKLFF
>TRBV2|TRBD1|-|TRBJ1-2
TGTGCCAGCACCTTGACAGGGGGCGAAGGGTATGGCTACACCTTC
CASTLTGGEGYGYTF
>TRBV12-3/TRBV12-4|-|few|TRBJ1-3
TGTGCCACGCGGAGCTCTGGAAACACCATATATTTT
CATRSSGNTIYF
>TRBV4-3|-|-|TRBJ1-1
TGCGCCAGCAGCCCATCTCGGCGGACTGAAGCTTTCTTT
CASSPSRRTEAFF
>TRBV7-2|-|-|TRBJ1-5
TGTGCCAGCAGCTTAGGCGCGGGAAGGCCCCAGCATTTT
CASSLGAGRPQHF
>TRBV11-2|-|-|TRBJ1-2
TGTGCCAGCAGCTTGCTGTCGGAGGCGGGGGGGTACTATGGCTACACCTTC
CASSLLSEAGGYYGYTF
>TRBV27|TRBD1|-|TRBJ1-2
TGTGCCAGCAGACCAGGACAGGAGACGTATGGCTACACCTTC
CASRPGQETYGYTF
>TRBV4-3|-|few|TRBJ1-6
TGCGCCAGCAGCCAAGACTCAAGGGGATCCTATAATTCACCCCTCCACTTT
CASSQDSRGSYNSPLHF
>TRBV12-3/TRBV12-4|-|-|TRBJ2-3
TGTGCCAGCAGTTTTGGGGGGACAGATACGCAGTATTTT
CASSFGGTDTQYF
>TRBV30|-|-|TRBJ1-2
TGTGCCTGGTGGGAACTGGGGGCCCTCTATGGCTACACCTTC
CAWWELGALYGYTF
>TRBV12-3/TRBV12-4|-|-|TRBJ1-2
TGTGCCAGCAGCACGGACAGTTCCTACGGCTACACCTTC
CASSTDSSYGYTF
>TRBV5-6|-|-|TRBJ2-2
TGTGCCAGCAGCTTAACTCAGGATTTCCCCGGGGAGCTGTTTTTT
CASSLTQDFPGELFF
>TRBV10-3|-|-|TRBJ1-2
TGTGCCATCAGTGAGGCTTCGGGGGGCTACACCTTC
CAISEASGGYTF
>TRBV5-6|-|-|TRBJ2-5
TGTGCCAGCAGCTTGAACAGGCTGGAGACCCAGTACTTC
CASSLNRLETQYF